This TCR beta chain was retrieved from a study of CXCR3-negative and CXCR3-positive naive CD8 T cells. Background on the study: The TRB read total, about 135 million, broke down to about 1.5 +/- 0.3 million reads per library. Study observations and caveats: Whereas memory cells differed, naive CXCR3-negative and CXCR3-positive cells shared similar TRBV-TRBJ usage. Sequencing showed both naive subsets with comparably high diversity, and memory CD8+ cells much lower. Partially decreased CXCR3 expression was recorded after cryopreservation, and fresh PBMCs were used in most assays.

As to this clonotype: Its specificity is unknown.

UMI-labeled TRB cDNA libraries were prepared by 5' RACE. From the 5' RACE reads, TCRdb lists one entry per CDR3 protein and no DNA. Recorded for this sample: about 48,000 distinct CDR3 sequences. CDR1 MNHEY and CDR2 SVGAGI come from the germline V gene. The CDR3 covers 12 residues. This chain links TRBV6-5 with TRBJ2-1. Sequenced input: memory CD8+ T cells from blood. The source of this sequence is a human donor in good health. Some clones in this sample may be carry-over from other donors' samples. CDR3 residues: CASSSLNNEQFF.